What follows is one T cell receptor (beta chain) and its context. The data derive from a study of cytomegalovirus exposure and HLA in healthy donors. Study overall: There were fewer than 130 million unique TCR beta sequences, drawn from about 180 million T cells, in an earlier analysis.

Sampled while nominally healthy, donors likely had unrecorded immune exposures. PCR amplification relied on 60 Vbeta primers (plus 13 Jbeta primers). The protocol was immunoSEQ multiplex PCR, while the TCRdb copy is restricted to in-frame clones and leaves out a portion. The sample records 150,000 to 200,000 clones, 80% to 90% being singletons. The sequence derives from a man between 18 and 35 years old in good health and CMV-seropositive. Sequenced: PBMCs.

CDR3: CASSYDSFEQYF. In nucleotides, the CDR3 is TGTGCCAGCAGCTATGACTCGTTCGAGCAGTACTTC. This chain uses TRBV7-9 with TRBJ2-7; D ambiguous. The ends were cut back, 4 bases at V and 6 bases at J, with 10 bases in the middle. The V gene's germline CDR1 is SEHNR and CDR2 FQNEAQ (reference sequence). The CDR3 loop spans 12 amino acids.